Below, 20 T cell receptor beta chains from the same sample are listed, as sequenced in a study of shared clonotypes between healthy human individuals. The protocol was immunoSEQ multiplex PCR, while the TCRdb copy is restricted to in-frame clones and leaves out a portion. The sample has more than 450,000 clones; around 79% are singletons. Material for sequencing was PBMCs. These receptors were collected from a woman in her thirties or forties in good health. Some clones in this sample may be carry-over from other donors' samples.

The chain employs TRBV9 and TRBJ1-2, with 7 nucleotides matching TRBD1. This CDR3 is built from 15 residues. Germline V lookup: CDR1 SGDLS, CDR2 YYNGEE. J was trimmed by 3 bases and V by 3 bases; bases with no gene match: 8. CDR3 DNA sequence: TGTGCCAGCAGCGCCAGGACAGGCGGAGACTATGGCTACACCTTC. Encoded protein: CASSARTGGDYGYTF.

CDR3 sequence: CSVDWWTGSRYEQYF. The CDR3 DNA reads TGCAGCGTGGATTGGTGGACAGGGTCCCGCTACGAGCAGTACTTC. The chain uses TRBV29-1 and TRBJ2-5; 8 nucleotides line up with TRBD1. The J call may be mistaken, given a closer DNA end match to TRBJ2-7. CDR1 SQVTM and CDR2 ANQGSEA come from the germline V gene. The CDR3 spans 15 residues.

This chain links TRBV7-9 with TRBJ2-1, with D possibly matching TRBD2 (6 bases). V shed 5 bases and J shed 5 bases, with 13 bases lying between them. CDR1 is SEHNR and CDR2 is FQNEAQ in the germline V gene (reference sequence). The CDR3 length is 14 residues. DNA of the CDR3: TGTGCCAGCAGCACAACCGGGACTCACAATGAGCAGTTCTTC. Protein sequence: CASSTTGTHNEQFF.

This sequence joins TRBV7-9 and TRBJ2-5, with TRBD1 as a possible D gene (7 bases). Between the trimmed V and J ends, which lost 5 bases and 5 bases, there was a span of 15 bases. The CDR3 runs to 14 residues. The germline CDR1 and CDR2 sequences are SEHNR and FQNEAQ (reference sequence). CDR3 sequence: CASSARGEEETQYF. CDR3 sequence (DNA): TGTGCCAGCAGCGCCAGGGGGGAGGAGGAGACCCAGTACTTC.

The CDR3 bases are TGTGCCAGCAGTTCCTCAGCTGCAACTAATGAAAAACTGTTTTTT. As protein: CASSSSAATNEKLFF. V and J are TRBV28 and TRBJ1-4, with no clear D. Germline CDR1 is MDHEN and CDR2 is SYDVKM. Trimming took off 4 bases at V and 0 bases at J, with 9 bases between the two ends. CDR3 size: 15 residues. Based on the CDR3 plus reference TRBV28 and TRBJ1-4, the full variable domain is DVKVTQSSRYLVKRTGEKVFLECVQDMDHENMFWYRQDPGLGLRLIYFSYDVKMKEKGDIPEGYSVSREKKERFSLILESASTNQTSMYLCASSSSAATNEKLFFGSGTQLSVL.

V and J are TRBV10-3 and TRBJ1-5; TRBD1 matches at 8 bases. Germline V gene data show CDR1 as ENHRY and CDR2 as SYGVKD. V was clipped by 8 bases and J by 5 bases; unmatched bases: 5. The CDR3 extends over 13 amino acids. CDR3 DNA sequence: TGTGCCATCCGAGGACAGGGCGATCAGCCCCAGCATTTT. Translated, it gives CAIRGQGDQPQHF.

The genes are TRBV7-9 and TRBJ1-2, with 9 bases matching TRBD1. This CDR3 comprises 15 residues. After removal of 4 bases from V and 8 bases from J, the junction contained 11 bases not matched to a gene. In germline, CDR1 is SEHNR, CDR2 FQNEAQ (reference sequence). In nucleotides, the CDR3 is TGTGCCAGCAGCTCCCCGACAGGGGGGAGCGAGGGCTACACCTTC. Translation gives CASSSPTGGSEGYTF.

The DNA of the CDR3 is TGCGCCAGCAGCCAAGTAGGGAGGCACTACAATGAGCAGTTCTTC. Translating gives CASSQVGRHYNEQFF. The V call is TRBV4-1, the J call TRBJ2-1, with D possibly matching TRBD2 (6 bases). The V gene's germline CDR1 is MGHRA and CDR2 YSYEKL. Trimming stripped 1 base from V and 3 bases from J, with 10 bases between. The CDR3 consists of 15 residues.

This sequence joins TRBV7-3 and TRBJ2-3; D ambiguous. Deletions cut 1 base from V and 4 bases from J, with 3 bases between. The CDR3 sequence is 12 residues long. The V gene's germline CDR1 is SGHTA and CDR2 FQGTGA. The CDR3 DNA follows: TGTGCCAGCAGCTTAATGTCAGATACGCAGTATTTT. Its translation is CASSLMSDTQYF.

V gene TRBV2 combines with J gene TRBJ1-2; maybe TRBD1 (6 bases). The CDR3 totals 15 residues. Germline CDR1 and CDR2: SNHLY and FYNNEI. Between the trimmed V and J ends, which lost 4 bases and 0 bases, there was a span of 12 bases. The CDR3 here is CASSVLRTANYGYTF. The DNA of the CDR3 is TGTGCCAGCAGTGTTCTCCGGACAGCTAACTATGGCTACACCTTC.

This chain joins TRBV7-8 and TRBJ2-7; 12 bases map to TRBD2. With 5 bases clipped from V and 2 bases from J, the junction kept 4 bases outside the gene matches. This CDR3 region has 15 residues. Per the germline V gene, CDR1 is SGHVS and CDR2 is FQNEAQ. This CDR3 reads CASSEGLAGAYEQYF. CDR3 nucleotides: TGTGCCAGCAGCGAGGGACTAGCGGGTGCCTACGAGCAGTACTTC.

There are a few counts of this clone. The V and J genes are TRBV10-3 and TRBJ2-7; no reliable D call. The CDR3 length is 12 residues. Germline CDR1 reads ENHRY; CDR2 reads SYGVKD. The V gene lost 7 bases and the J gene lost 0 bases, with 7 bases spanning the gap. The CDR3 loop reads CAITDDSYEQYF. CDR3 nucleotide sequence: TGTGCCATCACAGACGACTCCTACGAGCAGTACTTC.

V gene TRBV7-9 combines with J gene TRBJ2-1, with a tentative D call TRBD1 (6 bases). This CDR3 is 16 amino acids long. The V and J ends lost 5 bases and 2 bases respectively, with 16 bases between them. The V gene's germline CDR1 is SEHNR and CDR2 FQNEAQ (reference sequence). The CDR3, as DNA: TGTGCCAGCAGCCCAAGCCCGGGACAACCCTACAATGAGCAGTTCTTC. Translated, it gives CASSPSPGQPYNEQFF.

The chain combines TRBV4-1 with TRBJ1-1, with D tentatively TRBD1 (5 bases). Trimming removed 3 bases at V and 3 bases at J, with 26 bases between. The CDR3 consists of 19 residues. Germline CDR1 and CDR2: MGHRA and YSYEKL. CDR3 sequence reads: CASSHFQIRAGGGDTEAFF. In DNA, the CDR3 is TGCGCCAGCAGCCATTTTCAAATCAGGGCCGGTGGAGGGGACACTGAAGCTTTCTTT.

CDR3 sequence reads: CASSQREGDEQYF. The CDR3 nucleotides read TGTGCCAGCAGCCAGAGAGAGGGGGACGAGCAGTACTTC. The chain uses TRBV4-2 and TRBJ2-7; a weak D match, TRBD1 (6 bases). Germline V gene data show CDR1 as LGHNA and CDR2 as YNFKEQ. The CDR3 is 13 amino acids. V gave up 3 bases and J gave up 5 bases, with 11 bases separating them.

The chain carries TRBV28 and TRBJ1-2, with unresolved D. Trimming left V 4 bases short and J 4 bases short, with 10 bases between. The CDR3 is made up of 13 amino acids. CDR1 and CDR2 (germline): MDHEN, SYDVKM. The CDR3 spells CASSSPPSYGYTF. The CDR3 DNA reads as TGTGCCAGCAGTTCCCCCCCATCCTATGGCTACACCTTC.

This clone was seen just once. The CDR3 DNA sequence: TGTGCCAGCAGTCACCGGACTAGCGGGAGGTTAGATACGCAGTATTTT. As protein: CASSHRTSGRLDTQYF. The chain couples TRBV6-6 to TRBJ2-3; TRBD2 matches 14 bases. Per the germline V gene, CDR1 is MNHNY and CDR2 is SVGAGI (reference sequence). The V gene end was trimmed by 5 bases and the J gene end by 5 bases; junction bases not matched to a gene: 6. The CDR3 length is 16 residues.

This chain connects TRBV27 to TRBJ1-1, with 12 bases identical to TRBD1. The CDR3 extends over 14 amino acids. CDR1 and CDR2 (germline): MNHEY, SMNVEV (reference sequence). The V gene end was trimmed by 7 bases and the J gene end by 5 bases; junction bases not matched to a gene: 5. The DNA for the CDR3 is TGTGCCAGCAAACGGGACAGGGGGCGGACTGAAGCTTTCTTT. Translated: CASKRDRGRTEAFF.

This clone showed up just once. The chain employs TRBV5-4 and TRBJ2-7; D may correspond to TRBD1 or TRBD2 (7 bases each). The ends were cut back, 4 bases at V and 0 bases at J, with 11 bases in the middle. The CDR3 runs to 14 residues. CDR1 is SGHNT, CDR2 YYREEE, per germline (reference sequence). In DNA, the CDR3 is TGTGCCAGCAGCAGCGGGGACAGCTCCTACGAGCAGTACTTC. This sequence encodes CASSSGDSSYEQYF.

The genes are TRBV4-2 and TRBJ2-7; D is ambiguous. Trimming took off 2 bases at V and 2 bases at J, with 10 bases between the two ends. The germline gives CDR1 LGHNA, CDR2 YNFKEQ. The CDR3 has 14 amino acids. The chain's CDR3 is CASSQRTPAYEQYF. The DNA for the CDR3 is TGTGCCAGCAGCCAAAGGACCCCTGCCTACGAGCAGTACTTC.